This passage covers 16 T cell receptor beta chains from one sample sequenced in a study of T cells in Graves' hyperthyroidism and ophthalmopathy. Amplified regions were TCR beta CDR3 sequences from RNA transcripts. The primer set for the first-round RT-PCR of the TCR CDR3 was HTBI. TCRdb recomputed calls from the multiplex PCR reads with MiXCR, one row per CDR3 protein. The data contain more than 600,000 distinct CDR3 sequences, 15% to 20% of them singletons. The sequenced material came from blood. The receptors were sampled from a man in his late teens or twenties with Graves' hyperthyroidism.

This clonotype was detected a few times. The chain combines TRBV5-1 with TRBJ2-3; 7 bases agree with TRBD2. V trimming: 2 bases; J trimming: 2 bases; junction bases outside the gene matches: 2. The CDR3 sequence is 14 residues long. Germline lookup yields CDR1 SGHRS and CDR2 YFSETQ. The CDR3 protein is CASSFLADTDTQYF. CDR3 DNA sequence: TGCGCCAGCAGCTTTCTAGCGGACACAGATACGCAGTATTTT. The full variable domain, completed using reference TRBV5-1 and TRBJ2-3, is KAGVTQTPRYLIKTRGQQVTLSCSPISGHRSVSWYQQTPGQGLQFLFEYFSETQRNKGNFPGRFSGRQFSNSRSEMNVSTLELGDSALYLCASSFLADTDTQYFGPGTRLTVL.

J is TRBJ2-1 and V is TRBV25-1, with 7 bases fitting TRBD2. This CDR3 is built from 14 residues. Germline V gene lookup returns CDR1 MGHDK and CDR2 SYGVNS. J lost 6 bases, V lost 8 bases, and 10 bases had no gene match. The CDR3 reads CASSRAGGGNEQFF. DNA for the CDR3: TGTGCCAGCTCCCGGGCTGGGGGGGGCAATGAGCAGTTCTTC. Supplemented by reference TRBV25-1 and TRBJ2-1, the full variable domain reads EADIYQTPRYLVIGTGKKITLECSQTMGHDKMYWYQQDPGMELHLIHYSYGVNSTEKGDLSSESTVSRIRTEHFPLTLESARPSHTSQYLCASSRAGGGNEQFFGPGTRLTVL.

The chain has TRBV4-1 and TRBJ2-7; 14 nucleotides match TRBD2. This CDR3 contains 18 residues. The ends lost 3 bases at V and 8 bases at J; junction bases unmatched: 15. CDR1 is MGHRA, CDR2 YSYEKL, per germline. As DNA, the CDR3 is TGCGCCAGCAGCCATGGGACAGGGAGGACTAGCGGGAGGCACCAGCAGTACTTC. This encodes CASSHGTGRTSGRHQQYF.

The rearrangement links TRBV5-1 to TRBJ2-3; D is undetermined. The CDR3 is 15 residues long. CDR1 and CDR2 from the germline V gene are SGHRS and YFSETQ. V dropped 4 bases and J dropped 2 bases, with 14 bases sitting between them. CDR3: CASSLQHPTTDTQYF. The CDR3 DNA sequence: TGCGCCAGCAGCCTACAACACCCAACCACAGATACGCAGTATTTT.

This clonotype was counted a few times. The chain is built from TRBV29-1 and TRBJ2-3; 9 bases are a match to TRBD1. This CDR3 contains 13 residues. The ends lost 7 bases at V and 3 bases at J; junction bases unmatched: 5. In germline, CDR1 is SQVTM, CDR2 ANQGSEA. CDR3 sequence (DNA): TGCAGCGGGGGGACAGGGAGAACAGATACGCAGTATTTT. It translates to CSGGTGRTDTQYF.

This clonotype was counted between two and nine times. V gene TRBV3-1 combines with J gene TRBJ2-1; 10 bases are shared with TRBD2. In germline, CDR1 is LGHDT, CDR2 YNNKEL (reference sequence). V lost 0 bases and J lost 6; bases outside the gene matches: 11. The CDR3 extends over 18 amino acids. CDR3 nucleotides: TGTGCCAGCAGCCAAGAAGTAGGGGGGACTAGCGTGTCCAATGAGCAGTTCTTC. It codes for CASSQEVGGTSVSNEQFF.

The V and J genes are TRBV20-1 and TRBJ1-5; 8 nucleotides align to TRBD1. V was pared by 0 bases and J by 5 bases, with 9 bases of the junction left unmatched. Germline V CDR1 and CDR2: DFQATT, SNEGSKA (reference sequence). CDR3 size: 16 residues. The CDR3 sequence: CSARDGGRGLDQPQHF. CDR3 bases: TGCAGTGCTAGAGATGGGGGCAGGGGGCTGGATCAGCCCCAGCATTTT.

The chain uses TRBV30 and TRBJ1-1, with 7 bases fitting TRBD1. V shed 0 bases, J shed 4 bases, and the junction held 2 bases outside the gene matches. CDR3 length equals 13 residues. Germline CDR1 GTSNPN, CDR2 SVGIG (reference sequence). CDR3 DNA: TGTGCCTGGAGTGTACCAGGGGGCACTGAAGCTTTCTTT. Protein sequence: CAWSVPGGTEAFF.

The chain combines TRBV12-3 or TRBV12-4 with TRBJ1-2, with D maybe TRBD1 (6 bases). Trimming took off 7 bases at V and 4 bases at J, with 16 bases between the two ends. The CDR3 extends over 14 amino acids. The DNA for the CDR3 is TGTGCCAGCACCACCCCGGGGGGCGCCTATGGCTACACCTTC. Translating it yields CASTTPGGAYGYTF.

There are many counts of this clonotype. The V gene is TRBV11-2, the J gene TRBJ2-1; D is uncertain. V was pared by 1 base and J by 9 bases, with 7 bases between. Germline loops: CDR1 SGHAT, CDR2 FQNNGV. The CDR3 has 12 residues. The CDR3 here is CASSLGPSEQFF. For the CDR3, the DNA is TGTGCCAGCAGCTTAGGGCCGAGTGAGCAGTTCTTC.

V and J are TRBV4-1 and TRBJ2-7; tentatively, D is TRBD2 (6 bases). CDR3 length: 16 amino acids. The germline V and J ends were trimmed by 4 bases and 0 bases, with 16 bases remaining between them. CDR1 and CDR2 (germline): MGHRA, YSYEKL. This chain's CDR3 is CASSRYGTSSSYEQYF. The CDR3, as DNA: TGCGCCAGCAGCCGTTATGGGACTTCCAGCTCCTACGAGCAGTACTTC.

At least ten counts were recorded for this clonotype. The rearrangement uses TRBV7-2 and TRBJ2-3, with TRBD2 as a possible D gene (6 bases). The CDR3 sequence is 16 residues long. The ends were cut back, 2 bases at V and 0 bases at J, with 12 bases in the middle. The germline V gene has CDR1 SGHTA and CDR2 FQGNSA. This chain's CDR3 is CASSLFGRGSTDTQYF. In DNA, the CDR3 is TGTGCCAGCAGCTTATTCGGGAGAGGCAGCACAGATACGCAGTATTTT.

This clonotype was picked up a small number of times. The chain's CDR3 is CASTFGGLSDTQYF. The CDR3 DNA is TGTGCCAGCACCTTCGGAGGGCTAAGCGATACGCAGTATTTT. This chain connects TRBV5-4 to TRBJ2-3; the D gene is possibly TRBD2 (6 bases). The CDR3 length is 14 residues. Trimming pared 6 bases from V and 6 bases from J, leaving 17 bases between. The germline gives CDR1 SGHNT, CDR2 YYREEE (reference sequence).

This clonotype occurred a few times. The gene calls are TRBV15 and TRBJ2-1; D gene ambiguous. The CDR3 totals 16 residues. CDR1 LNHNV and CDR2 YYDKDF come from the germline V gene (reference sequence). Trimming pared 0 bases from V and 0 bases from J, leaving 9 bases between. CDR3 DNA sequence: TGTGCCACCAGCAGAGATTGGGTGGTCTCCTACAATGAGCAGTTCTTC. Protein sequence: CATSRDWVVSYNEQFF.

The genes are TRBV28 and TRBJ2-7; a possible D gene is TRBD2 (6 bases). The germline V and J ends were trimmed by 4 bases and 7 bases, with 17 bases remaining between them. The CDR3 has 14 residues. Germline-derived CDR1 and CDR2 are MDHEN and SYDVKM. CDR3 in amino acids: CASSYGTQWSEQYF. CDR3 nucleotide sequence: TGTGCCAGCAGTTACGGGACTCAATGGAGTGAGCAGTACTTC.

V gene TRBV30 combines with J gene TRBJ2-2; D is unclear. The CDR3 extends over 14 amino acids. Per the germline V gene, CDR1 is GTSNPN and CDR2 is SVGIG (reference sequence). Trimming pared 4 bases from V and 2 bases from J, leaving 11 bases between. The CDR3 DNA reads TGTGCCTGGAAGGTGGCTGCCAACACCGGGGAGCTGTTTTTT. Encoded protein: CAWKVAANTGELFF.